The clone carrying this TCR beta chain showed up many times. TCR beta libraries were built with iRepertoire HTBI primers and Arm-PCR of CDR3 regions. TCRdb ran MiXCR on the multiplex PCR reads and lists one entry per CDR3 protein. The table includes about 530,000 distinct CDR3 sequences, roughly a sixth detected once. V dropped 6 bases and J dropped 2 bases, with 19 bases sitting between them. Germline V gene lookup returns CDR1 DFQATT and CDR2 SNEGSKA (reference sequence). The CDR3 length is 15 residues. Time point specified: newly diagnosed GD, antithyroid drugs for less than 3 months. From RNA extracted from PBMCs, the TCR library was made. The sample originates from a study of regulatory T cells in long-lasting Graves disease. The sample also formed part of further work on T cells in Graves' hyperthyroidism and ophthalmopathy.

The clonotype was recovered from a woman aged 35-60 years with Graves disease. The sample consisted of peripheral blood mononuclear cells (PBMCs), taken at new diagnosis, from a patient treated with antithyroid drugs. The rearrangement uses TRBV20-1 and TRBJ1-1; possible D gene TRBD1, 6 bases. The CDR3 reads CSALSGTLGNTEAFF. CDR3 nucleotide sequence: TGCAGTGCCCTCAGTGGGACATTGGGTAACACTGAAGCTTTCTTT.